This T cell receptor (beta chain) was identified during a study of shared clonotypes between healthy human individuals. Study findings and constraints: Against clonotypes common to all four donors, non-shared ones had lower generation probabilities. Naive subsets typically showed greater estimated richness than memory subsets.

Replicate PCRs from sorted subsets contained roughly 200 ng DNA, which is 29,000 or so T cell genomes. The method was immunoSEQ multiplex PCR; TCRdb's version includes in-frame clones alone and lacks a portion of them. This sample has more than 2 million clones, with 93% found just once. This clone was recorded a few times. Antigen specificity is unknown. The naive CD8 subset, CD45RO-negative cells positively selected for CCR7, excluded terminally differentiated effector memory CD45RA+ cells. There were only Caucasian adults among the donors, and all lived in Nashville, Tennessee. The V gene's germline CDR1 is LNHDA and CDR2 SQIVND (reference sequence). CDR3 length: 12 amino acids. The V end lost 8 bases, the J end lost 8 bases, and 15 bases lay between the germline ends.

The sequence derives from a man between 18 and 29 years old in good health. Some clones in this sample may be carry-over from other donors' samples. Sequences were obtained from naive CD8+ T cells from PBMCs. The chain is built from TRBV19 and TRBJ1-1; D uncertain. Written as DNA, the CDR3 is TGTGCCAGTTGTGGTAACGGACGGGAAGCTTTCTTT. It specifies CASCGNGREAFF.